These T cell receptor beta chains were read from a single sample in a study of blood T cell repertoires in COVID-19. Only in-frame clones appear in the TCRdb table, and some are missing; sequencing was by immunoSEQ multiplex PCR. The profile shows almost 50,000 clones, around 83% of them singletons. Sequencing used peripheral blood. Receptors originate from a man in his fifties with acute or convalescent COVID-19. The CDR3 runs from the conserved cysteine through the conserved F or W. The D gene is left open where the match is weak. Clone size, where shown, is once, few, many, or a class for clones that have expanded.

d_gene	j_gene	abundance	v_gene	CDR3aa	CDR3nt
TRBD2	TRBJ2-7	NA	TRBV28	CASSLFLAGTYEQYF	TGTGCCAGCAGTTTATTCCTAGCGGGGACCTACGAGCAGTACTTC
NA	TRBJ2-4	NA	TRBV27	CASSSFGPWGEYF	TGTGCCAGCAGCTCCTTCGGCCCCTGGGGGGAGTACTTC
NA	TRBJ2-2	NA	TRBV7-2	CASSLGGTRTNTGELFF	TGTGCCAGCAGCTTAGGGGGGACTCGAACGAACACCGGGGAGCTGTTTTTT
NA	TRBJ1-1	NA	TRBV3-1/TRBV3-2	CASSLYYNTEAFF	TGTGCCAGCAGCCTGTATTATAACACTGAAGCTTTCTTT
TRBD1	TRBJ1-5	NA	TRBV18	CASSPTGTGVFQPQHF	TGTGCCAGCTCACCAACCGGGACAGGGGTGTTTCAGCCCCAGCATTTT
NA	TRBJ1-2	NA	TRBV7-6	CASSPSAGNYGYTF	TGTGCCAGCAGCCCCTCGGCAGGGAACTATGGCTACACCTTC
TRBD1	TRBJ1-4	NA	TRBV3-1/TRBV3-2	CASSHPGQGWEKLFF	TGTGCCAGCAGCCATCCCGGACAGGGGTGGGAAAAACTGTTTTTT
TRBD2	TRBJ2-1	NA	TRBV7-7	CASSLARGGASYNEQFF	TGTGCCAGCAGCTTAGCCCGGGGGGGGGCTTCCTACAATGAGCAGTTCTTC
TRBD2	TRBJ2-7	NA	TRBV4-2	CASRQSVGGNRYEQYF	TGTGCCAGCAGGCAATCGGTGGGAGGGAATCGCTACGAGCAGTACTTC
NA	TRBJ2-7	NA	TRBV4-2	CASSTTRVSSYEQYF	TGTGCCAGCAGCACCACCCGCGTATCCTCCTACGAGCAGTACTTC
NA	TRBJ1-1	NA	TRBV3-1/TRBV3-2	CASSQGGSGPEAFF	TGTGCCAGCAGCCAGGGCGGGTCAGGACCAGAAGCTTTCTTT
NA	TRBJ1-2	NA	TRBV2	CASRSYGYTF	TGTGCCAGCCGGTCCTATGGCTACACCTTC
TRBD1	TRBJ1-5	NA	TRBV6-6	CASKGAGNQPQHF	TGTGCCAGCAAGGGGGCAGGCAATCAGCCCCAGCATTTT
NA	TRBJ2-7	NA	TRBV27	CASSFMAGPAYEQYF	TGTGCCAGCAGTTTTATGGCGGGCCCTGCCTACGAGCAGTACTTC
NA	TRBJ2-1	NA	TRBV10-1	CASRASGYNEQFF	TGCGCCAGCAGGGCTAGTGGCTACAATGAGCAGTTCTTC
NA	TRBJ1-1	NA	TRBV27	CASSWGGPTEAFF	TGTGCCAGCAGTTGGGGGGGGCCGACTGAAGCTTTCTTT
TRBD1	TRBJ2-3	NA	TRBV2	CASSEGGQGNADTQYF	TGTGCCAGCAGTGAAGGGGGACAGGGAAATGCAGATACGCAGTATTTT
TRBD2	TRBJ2-1	NA	TRBV7-9	CASSPLWSGISSSYNEQFF	TGTGCCAGCAGCCCCCTCTGGAGCGGGATTTCAAGTTCCTACAATGAGCAGTTCTTC
TRBD1	TRBJ2-1	NA	TRBV24-1	CATSEAGTGGKDEQFF	TGTGCCACCAGTGAAGCCGGGACAGGGGGGAAGGATGAGCAGTTCTTC
TRBD1	TRBJ2-1	NA	TRBV27	CASSLDRVGYNEQFF	TGTGCCAGCAGTCTCGACAGGGTGGGATACAATGAGCAGTTCTTC
TRBD2	TRBJ2-2	NA	TRBV10-1	CASSKTSGTGELFF	TGCGCCAGCAGCAAGACTAGCGGGACGGGGGAGCTGTTTTTT
NA	TRBJ2-7	NA	TRBV6-6	CASSYLAGEGSGEQYF	TGTGCCAGCAGTTACCTGGCAGGGGAGGGATCCGGCGAGCAGTACTTC
NA	TRBJ1-2	few	TRBV30	CAWRGGGSPEPGYTF	TGTGCCTGGAGAGGAGGAGGATCCCCCGAACCTGGCTACACCTTC
TRBD2	TRBJ2-7	NA	TRBV6-2/TRBV6-3	CASSPAGLAGSRSPYEQYF	TGTGCCAGCAGCCCTGCCGGACTAGCGGGATCCCGCTCCCCCTACGAGCAGTACTTC
NA	TRBJ2-1	NA	TRBV4-2	CASSQELASYNEQFF	TGTGCCAGCAGCCAAGAGCTAGCTTCCTACAATGAGCAGTTCTTC
TRBD1	TRBJ1-4	NA	TRBV7-2	CASSAVSTGAHEKLFF	TGTGCCAGCAGCGCCGTCTCGACAGGGGCGCACGAAAAACTGTTTTTT
NA	TRBJ2-1	NA	TRBV21-1	CASSKLLAGDYNEQFF	TGTGCCAGCAGCAAATTGCTAGCGGGGGACTACAATGAGCAGTTCTTC
NA	TRBJ1-1	few	TRBV11-2	CASSSSDGSLNTEAFF	TGTGCCAGCAGCTCATCGGACGGGAGTTTGAACACTGAAGCTTTCTTT
TRBD1	TRBJ1-6	NA	TRBV2	CASWTGGNSPLHF	TGTGCCTCCTGGACAGGAGGGAATTCACCCCTCCACTTT
NA	TRBJ1-1	NA	TRBV28	CASSLRLRNPAFF	TGTGCCAGCAGTTTAAGATTGAGGAATCCCGCTTTCTTT
NA	TRBJ2-3	NA	TRBV4-2	CASSQEGVVDTQYF	TGTGCCAGCAGCCAAGAAGGGGTGGTAGATACGCAGTATTTT
NA	TRBJ2-5	NA	TRBV12-3/TRBV12-4	CASSASTSETQYF	TGTGCCAGCAGTGCCTCGACTTCGGAGACCCAGTACTTC
TRBD1	TRBJ2-7	few	TRBV5-6	CASSVSIGQGAHEQYF	TGTGCCAGCAGCGTAAGTATTGGACAGGGGGCACACGAGCAGTACTTC
NA	TRBJ2-1	NA	TRBV11-2	CASSRGAEHNEQFF	TGTGCCAGCAGCCGTGGGGCGGAGCACAATGAGCAGTTCTTC
NA	TRBJ1-5	NA	TRBV2	CASSEGRSNQPQHF	TGTGCCAGCAGTGAAGGGCGGAGCAATCAGCCCCAGCATTTT
NA	TRBJ1-5	NA	TRBV6-5	CATEVGRRGNQPQHF	TGTGCCACAGAGGTAGGCCGACGGGGGAATCAGCCCCAGCATTTT
NA	TRBJ1-5	NA	TRBV11-2	CASSLVPGWEGDQPQHF	TGTGCCAGCAGCTTAGTGCCCGGGTGGGAGGGGGATCAGCCCCAGCATTTT
NA	TRBJ2-1	few	TRBV7-9	CASSLVSRNEQFF	TGTGCCAGCAGCTTAGTATCCCGCAATGAGCAGTTCTTC
NA	TRBJ1-3	NA	TRBV30	CAARGDSSGNTIYF	TGTGCCGCCAGGGGTGACAGCTCTGGAAACACCATATATTTT
NA	TRBJ2-3	NA	TRBV27	CASSFRGTSTDTQYF	TGTGCCAGCAGTTTTCGGGGGACTAGCACAGATACGCAGTATTTT
NA	TRBJ1-2	NA	TRBV19	CASSLGVTNYGYTF	TGTGCCAGTAGTCTCGGGGTGACTAACTATGGCTACACCTTC
NA	TRBJ1-2	NA	TRBV30	CACLTESNYGYTF	TGTGCCTGTTTGACAGAGAGTAACTATGGCTACACCTTC
NA	TRBJ1-6	NA	TRBV4-1	CASSHLGTWTGRVASPLHF	TGCGCCAGCAGCCATCTCGGGACCTGGACTGGGAGGGTGGCTTCACCCCTCCACTTT
NA	TRBJ2-7	few	TRBV7-6	CASSLGTAYEQYF	TGTGCCAGCAGCTTAGGGACAGCCTACGAGCAGTACTTC
TRBD2	TRBJ2-2	NA	TRBV4-3	CASSQWLAGGTGELFF	TGCGCCAGCAGCCAATGGTTAGCGGGAGGTACCGGGGAGCTGTTTTTT
NA	TRBJ2-5	NA	TRBV9	CASSVAGGPFNKETQYF	TGTGCCAGCAGCGTAGCAGGTGGCCCCTTCAACAAAGAGACCCAGTACTTC
NA	TRBJ2-2	NA	TRBV24-1	CATRGAGGTGELFF	TGTGCCACCCGGGGGGCAGGAGGTACCGGGGAGCTGTTTTTT
NA	TRBJ1-4	NA	TRBV3-1/TRBV3-2	CASSQEAGANEKLFF	TGTGCCAGCAGCCAGGAGGCTGGCGCTAATGAAAAACTGTTTTTT
NA	TRBJ2-3	NA	TRBV9	CASSSWTSTDTQYF	TGTGCCAGCAGCTCATGGACTAGCACAGATACGCAGTATTTT
NA	TRBJ2-7	NA	TRBV28	CASKSAYEQYF	TGTGCCAGCAAGTCAGCCTACGAGCAGTACTTC
TRBD1	TRBJ1-1	once	TRBV24-1	CATMGQMNTEAFF	TGTGCCACCATGGGACAGATGAACACTGAAGCTTTCTTT
TRBD1	TRBJ1-6	few	TRBV28	CATQTSTGFNSPLHF	TGTGCCACCCAGACCTCGACAGGGTTTAATTCACCCCTCCACTTT
NA	TRBJ2-3	few	TRBV24-1	CATSDHNTDTQYF	TGTGCCACCAGTGATCACAACACAGATACGCAGTATTTT
TRBD1	TRBJ1-1	NA	TRBV7-9	CASGTGPMNTEAFF	TGTGCCAGCGGGACAGGACCGATGAACACTGAAGCTTTCTTT
NA	TRBJ1-1	NA	TRBV27	CASNGGGRKEAFF	TGTGCCAGCAATGGAGGAGGTCGAAAGGAAGCTTTCTTT
NA	TRBJ1-2	NA	TRBV28	CASSLPRQRGYTF	TGTGCCAGCAGTTTACCCCGACAGAGAGGCTACACCTTC
TRBD1	TRBJ2-5	NA	TRBV5-8	CASSSGTGKQETQYF	TGTGCCAGCAGCTCCGGGACAGGGAAGCAAGAGACCCAGTACTTC
NA	TRBJ1-6	medium-sized	TRBV4-2	CASSQTGDHNSPLHF	TGTGCCAGCAGCCAAACAGGTGATCATAATTCACCCCTCCACTTT
TRBD1	TRBJ1-2	few	TRBV10-3	CAIRKQGEYGYTF	TGTGCCATCAGAAAACAGGGGGAGTATGGCTACACCTTC